The rows below give T cell receptor beta chains drawn from one sample of a study of technical replicates of blood from several donors. Data came from immunoSEQ multiplex PCR; TCRdb stores just in-frame clones and leaves some out. The sample consists of 50,000 to 70,000 clones, about 94% of them appearing once. The sample comprised PBMCs. The receptors were gathered from a human donor in good health. Some clones in this sample may be carry-over from other donors' samples. Each CDR3 is given with its conserved first and last residue. The order of the fields is J gene, D gene, V gene, clone size, CDR3 DNA, CDR3 protein. D genes are given only for firm matches. The size field is filled for only some rows; it gives once, few, many or a size class.

>TRBJ1-2|TRBD1|TRBV27|once
TGTGCCAGCAGTTTATTCGGGACAGGGGGGGTTGGTGGCTACACCTTC
CASSLFGTGGVGGYTF
>TRBJ2-7|.|TRBV10-3|.
TGTGCCATCAGTGATGGGGAGTCCTACGAGCAGTACTTC
CAISDGESYEQYF
>TRBJ1-5|.|TRBV19|once
TGTGCCAGTAATGTGCGCCAGGGTGCGAATCAGCCCCAGCATTTT
CASNVRQGANQPQHF
>TRBJ2-1|.|TRBV12-5|.
TGTGCTAGTGGTTTGACCTCTCTCCCCTTAGCAGCCTCCTACAATGAGCAGTTCTTC
CASGLTSLPLAASYNEQFF
>TRBJ1-2|.|TRBV5-6|.
TGTGCCAGCAGCTTTAGCCCCGATGGTAGCTATGGCTACACCTTC
CASSFSPDGSYGYTF
>TRBJ2-3|TRBD2|TRBV5-4|.
TGTGCCAGCAGCGACAGCGGGGGGGCCGGGATAGCAGATACGCAGTATTTT
CASSDSGGAGIADTQYF
>TRBJ2-1|.|TRBV7-2|.
TGTGCCAGCAGCTGGGTCGGAGGCTACAATGAGCAGTTCTTC
CASSWVGGYNEQFF
>TRBJ2-2|.|TRBV4-1|.
TGCGCCAGCAGCTACCCGGCACAGGCGAACACCGGGGAGCTGTTTTTT
CASSYPAQANTGELFF
>TRBJ1-6|.|TRBV4-2|.
TGTGCCAGCAGCCAAGGCAGCGCTAGCGGGTATAATTCACCCCTCCACTTT
CASSQGSASGYNSPLHF
>TRBJ2-5|TRBD2|TRBV23-1|.
TGCGCCAGCATCCTCAGCGGACTAGCGGGAGAAAGGGAGACCCAGTACTTC
CASILSGLAGERETQYF
>TRBJ1-2|.|TRBV6-5|.
TGTGCCAGCAGGGGGGGAGGAGAAGGCTACACCTTC
CASRGGGEGYTF
>TRBJ2-1|.|TRBV10-3|.
TGTGCCGTGGGGGACAAATACAATGAGCAGTTCTTC
CAVGDKYNEQFF
>TRBJ1-2|.|TRBV5-6|.
TGTGCCAGCAGCCGGGTAGGAGCTAACTATGGCTACACCTTC
CASSRVGANYGYTF
>TRBJ2-7|TRBD1|TRBV7-9|.
TGTGCCAGCAGCACCTGGACAGGGACCTACGAGCAGTACTTC
CASSTWTGTYEQYF
>TRBJ2-6|TRBD2|TRBV28|.
TGTGCCAGCAGCCTTAGCGGGATGGCAGGGGCCAACGTCCTGACTTTC
CASSLSGMAGANVLTF
>TRBJ1-3|.|TRBV5-6|.
TGTGCCAGCAGCCACTGGGGGGGTAGACCTGGAAACACCATATATTTT
CASSHWGGRPGNTIYF
>TRBJ1-1|.|TRBV19|.
TGTGCCAGTAGTACCTGGTCACGAGGGAGGGGAACTGAAGCTTTCTTT
CASSTWSRGRGTEAFF
>TRBJ1-6|TRBD1|TRBV19|.
TGTGCCAGTAACAGGGGGGACAGGGGCTCCGGCTCCTATAATTCACCCCTCCACTTT
CASNRGDRGSGSYNSPLHF
>TRBJ2-2|.|TRBV10-3|.
TGTGCCATCAGTTCCCAGGGCCCCACCGGGGAGCTGTTTTTT
CAISSQGPTGELFF
>TRBJ2-1|.|TRBV6-1|.
TGTGCCAGCAGTGAGGTAGAGGGTATGCAGTTCTTC
CASSEVEGMQFF
>TRBJ2-5|TRBD1|TRBV18|.
TGTGCCAGCTCACTTCCGGGACAGGGACAAGAGACCCAGTACTTC
CASSLPGQGQETQYF
>TRBJ1-2|TRBD1|TRBV5-1|.
TGCGCCAGCAGCTTGAACAGGGGGACTAACTATGGCTACACCTTC
CASSLNRGTNYGYTF
>TRBJ2-1|TRBD2|TRBV5-1|once
TGCGCCAGCAGCTTGGCCGGGACTAGCGGGGGGGCTTCCAATGAGCAGTTCTTC
CASSLAGTSGGASNEQFF
>TRBJ1-3|.|TRBV19|.
TGTGCCAGTGCAGGGCTCTCTGGAAACACCATATATTTT
CASAGLSGNTIYF
>TRBJ1-5|.|TRBV30|.
TGTGCCTGGAGGGGAGATAGCAACCAGCCCCAGCATTTT
CAWRGDSNQPQHF
>TRBJ1-2|TRBD1|TRBV30|.
TGTGCCTTCGACAGGGCAGGGGTGCACACCTTC
CAFDRAGVHTF
>TRBJ1-6|TRBD1|TRBV4-3|.
TGCGCCAGCAGCCAAGAGAACAGGGGTTATTCACCCCTCCACTTT
CASSQENRGYSPLHF
>TRBJ2-1|.|TRBV18|.
TGTGCCAGCTCACCTCCTCAGGGTGAGCAGTTCTTC
CASSPPQGEQFF
>TRBJ1-1|.|TRBV7-2|.
TGTGCCAGCAGCCCCCAAAGGGAGGGTGAAGCTTTCTTT
CASSPQREGEAFF
>TRBJ1-3|.|TRBV5-1|.
TGCGCCAGCAGCATAGACACAAGGGCAGGGAGGTCTGGAAACACCATATATTTT
CASSIDTRAGRSGNTIYF
>TRBJ2-7|.|TRBV10-1|.
TGCGCCAGCAGCAGAACAGGTTACGAGCAGTACTTC
CASSRTGYEQYF
>TRBJ1-2|TRBD1|TRBV15|.
TGTGCCACCAGCTCAAGGGAGACAGGGGTTGGCTACACCTTC
CATSSRETGVGYTF
>TRBJ2-1|TRBD1|TRBV20-1|.
TGCAGTGGACAGGGGGTGAATGAGCAGTTCTTC
CSGQGVNEQFF
>TRBJ2-5|TRBD2|TRBV30|.
TGTGCCTGGAGTGCGGGACTAGCGGGTCAAGAGACCCAGTACTTC
CAWSAGLAGQETQYF
>TRBJ1-5|.|TRBV7-2|once
TGTGCCAGCAGCTTTGCGACAGCATTCAATCAGCCCCAGCATTTT
CASSFATAFNQPQHF
>TRBJ1-6|.|TRBV5-6|.
TGTGCCAGCAGCTTGGAGCCGGAGTCGGCGCCCCTCCACTTT
CASSLEPESAPLHF
>TRBJ2-2|.|TRBV5-4|.
TGTGCCAGCAGCACCGGACTGTACACCGGGGAGCTGTTTTTT
CASSTGLYTGELFF
>TRBJ1-5|.|TRBV15|.
TGTGCCACCAGCAGGGAACGCCGACAGATTAGCAATCAGCCCCAGCATTTT
CATSRERRQISNQPQHF
>TRBJ1-1|.|TRBV18|.
TGTGCCAGCTCATCCGGGACTGACACTGAAGCTTTCTTT
CASSSGTDTEAFF
>TRBJ1-1|.|TRBV14|.
TGTGCCAGCAGCGAGACTCGTACTGAAGCTTTCTTT
CASSETRTEAFF
>TRBJ2-7|.|TRBV11-2|once
TGTGCCAGCAGGTCACAGAGCCTCTCCTACGAGCAGTACTTC
CASRSQSLSYEQYF
>TRBJ2-1|TRBD2|TRBV27|.
TGTGCCAGCACCAAATGGGGACTAGCAGCCAATGAGCAGTTCTTC
CASTKWGLAANEQFF
>TRBJ2-2|TRBD2|TRBV5-1|once
TGCGCCAGCAGCTGGGAGCGGGGGAACACCGGGGAGCTGTTTTTT
CASSWERGNTGELFF
>TRBJ1-6|.|TRBV7-8|.
TGTGCCAGCAGCTTTTTCCAGATCCCCTATAATTCACCCCTCCACTTT
CASSFFQIPYNSPLHF
>TRBJ2-5|TRBD2|TRBV18|.
TGTGCCAGCTCACCACCGCGGACTAGCGGGAGATCGGAGACCCAGTACTTC
CASSPPRTSGRSETQYF
>TRBJ1-2|.|TRBV6-5|.
TGTGCCAGCAAGGGCGGGGCTCTGATCGGTGGCTACACCTTC
CASKGGALIGGYTF
>TRBJ2-7|.|TRBV7-2|once
TGTGCCAGCAGCTGGGCCCGTGGGTACGAGCAGTACTTC
CASSWARGYEQYF
>TRBJ2-5|.|TRBV7-2|.
TGTGCCAGCAGCCCCGGGAGCCGTGAGACCCAGTACTTC
CASSPGSRETQYF
>TRBJ2-1|TRBD2|TRBV4-1|.
TGCGCCAGCAGCCAAGAGTTGCGGGGGGGACTCTACAATGAGCAGTTCTTC
CASSQELRGGLYNEQFF
>TRBJ1-2|.|TRBV5-1|.
TGCGCCAGCAGCTTGAATACAGGGCAAGTCTATGGCTACACCTTC
CASSLNTGQVYGYTF
>TRBJ2-2|TRBD2|TRBV4-1|.
TGCGCCAGCAGCCAATCGGGAGGGCCTCGGGAGCTGTTTTTT
CASSQSGGPRELFF
>TRBJ1-1|.|TRBV10-3|.
TGTGCCATCAGAGCCCCGGGATCAGACACTGAAGCTTTCTTT
CAIRAPGSDTEAFF
>TRBJ1-1|.|TRBV10-3|.
TGTGCCATCAGTGAGTCGAGGGGGTTCACTGAAGCTTTCTTT
CAISESRGFTEAFF
>TRBJ2-7|TRBD2|TRBV7-9|.
TGTGCCAGCAGCGGCGGGGGTGAGCAGTACTTC
CASSGGGEQYF
>TRBJ1-4|.|TRBV15|.
TGTGCCACCAGCAAGACAGGCTCTAATGAAAAACTGTTTTTT
CATSKTGSNEKLFF